These 17 T cell receptor beta chains were sequenced from one sample in a study of low-dose radiotherapy and immunotherapy resistance in tumors. TRAV- and TRBV-specific primers were used for first-strand cDNA, which covered alpha and beta chains. Over approximately 19 PCR cycles, TCRs were amplified from a constant-region primer and V-primer adapter. TCRdb re-analysed the reads in MiXCR, keeping a single row per CDR3 protein. This sample yields 11,000 or so distinct CDR3 sequences, of which 60% to 80% are seen a single time; 12% belongs to the top ten. These receptors were collected from a human donor with advanced metastatic prostate, ovarian, gallbladder or colorectal cancer (not recorded which). This table probably holds off-target reads from a library built for another chain.

The rearrangement uses TRBV7-9 and TRBJ2-3; D not resolved. Germline V gene data show CDR1 as SEHNR and CDR2 as FQNEAQ (reference sequence). This CDR3 has 13 amino acids. Trimming took 5 bases from V and 2 from J, leaving 8 bases between them. The CDR3 bases are TGTGCCAGCAGCCAGGCCCCCACAGATACGCAGTATTTT. Protein product: CASSQAPTDTQYF.

J is TRBJ1-1 and V is TRBV5-1; D is uncertain. Germline-derived CDR1 and CDR2 are SGHRS and YFSETQ. The CDR3 totals 15 residues. V was cut by 3 bases and J by 2 bases, with 14 bases left in between. This chain's CDR3 is CASSSLAGLNTEAFF. The CDR3 DNA reads as TGCGCCAGCAGCTCGCTAGCAGGTCTTAACACTGAAGCTTTCTTT.

The chain carries TRBV9 and TRBJ2-3, with 11 positions matching TRBD2. Per germline, CDR1 SGDLS and CDR2 YYNGEE. V shed 3 bases, J shed 3 bases, and the junction held 6 bases outside the gene matches. CDR3 length equals 16 residues. The CDR3 DNA follows: TGTGCCAGCAGCGAAGGACTAGCGGGCGCAACAGATACGCAGTATTTT. Translated, it gives CASSEGLAGATDTQYF. The full variable domain, its missing parts supplied by reference TRBV9 and TRBJ2-3, is DSGVTQTPKHLITATGQRVTLRCSPRSGDLSVYWYQQSLDQGLQFLIQYYNGEERAKGNILERFSAQQFPDLHSELNLSSLELGDSALYFCASSEGLAGATDTQYFGPGTRLTVL.

This clonotype has more than one count but fewer than ten. In DNA, the CDR3 is TGCAGCATCGGACAGGGCGCAGATACGCAGTATTTT. Translating gives CSIGQGADTQYF. The chain is built from TRBV29-1 and TRBJ2-3, with 8 bases aligning to TRBD1. Germline V gene lookup returns CDR1 SQVTM and CDR2 ANQGSEA. Trimming took 8 bases from V and 4 from J; bases not matched to a gene: 5. The CDR3 runs to 12 residues.

The table lists this clonotype with a count of one. The chain combines TRBV5-8 with TRBJ2-6; D is unresolved. Trimming removed 3 bases at V and 0 bases at J, with 16 bases between. The germline V gene encodes CDR1 SGHTS and CDR2 YDEGEE. This CDR3 region has 18 residues. CDR3 loop: CASSYLPVRHSGANVLTF. The CDR3 DNA reads TGTGCCAGCAGCTACTTGCCAGTACGACACTCTGGGGCCAACGTCCTGACTTTC.

The chain couples TRBV29-1 to TRBJ1-4; 9 bases agree with TRBD1. The CDR3 covers 16 residues. The V segment lost 4 bases and the J segment 5 bases; nucleotides outside the gene matches: 11. Germline V gene data show CDR1 as SQVTM and CDR2 as ANQGSEA. CDR3 in amino acids: CSVADVQGAVNEKLFF. The CDR3 DNA is TGCAGCGTTGCAGATGTACAGGGGGCGGTAAATGAAAAACTGTTTTTT.

This chain links TRBV5-5 with TRBJ2-1; 11 positions agree with TRBD2. Germline loops: CDR1 SGHKS, CDR2 YYEKEE (reference sequence). After removal of 4 bases from V and 4 bases from J, the junction contained 10 bases not matched to a gene. The CDR3 sequence is 17 residues long. The CDR3 protein is CASSPVSGTSGYNEQFF. In DNA, the CDR3 is TGTGCCAGCAGCCCCGTGTCGGGGACTAGCGGTTACAATGAGCAGTTCTTC.

This chain uses TRBV5-1 with TRBJ2-1; possible D gene TRBD1, 5 bases. Trimming left V 0 bases short and J 15 bases short, with 13 bases between. The CDR3 length is 12 residues. The germline gives CDR1 SGHRS, CDR2 YFSETQ. CDR3 in DNA: TGCGCCAGCAGCTTGGAGAAGGGGCAACGGTTCTTC. This gives the protein CASSLEKGQRFF.

This clonotype was observed a handful of times. V gene TRBV5-5 combines with J gene TRBJ1-6, with D perhaps TRBD1 (5 bases). V was shortened by 0 bases and J by 10 bases, with 14 bases between the two germline ends. There are 15 residues in the CDR3. Germline V gene sequence: CDR1 SGHKS, CDR2 YYEKEE (reference sequence). The CDR3 is CASSLDWGKRSPLHF. The CDR3 DNA sequence: TGTGCCAGCAGCTTGGACTGGGGGAAGCGCTCACCCCTCCACTTT.

This clonotype has a handful of counts. The chain combines TRBV2 with TRBJ1-5, with D possibly TRBD1 on 5 matching bases. V was shortened by 4 bases and J by 6 bases, with 10 bases between the two germline ends. Germline V gives CDR1 SNHLY, CDR2 FYNNEI. The CDR3 spans 13 residues. The CDR3 DNA follows: TGTGCCAGCAGTGTTGGGGGATCTCAGCCCCAGCATTTT. The encoded protein is CASSVGGSQPQHF.

J is TRBJ1-6 and V is TRBV28, with 7 bases that match TRBD1. Germline assignment: CDR1 MDHEN and CDR2 SYDVKM. V shed 4 bases, J shed 1 base, and the junction held 4 bases outside the gene matches. The CDR3 runs 16 residues. Here the CDR3 reads CASSSAGGSYNSPLHF. CDR3 sequence (DNA): TGTGCCAGCAGTTCCGCAGGGGGATCCTATAATTCACCCCTCCACTTT.

This clonotype was seen once. This chain links TRBV2 with TRBJ2-6; 10 nucleotides align to TRBD1. CDR3 length equals 17 residues. Unmatched junction bases numbered 7, after V lost 6 bases and J lost 2 bases. The germline V gene has CDR1 SNHLY and CDR2 FYNNEI. CDR3 region: CASSLTGGMPGANVLTF. The CDR3 bases are TGTGCCAGCAGCTTGACAGGGGGCATGCCTGGGGCCAACGTCCTGACTTTC.

J is TRBJ1-1 and V is TRBV13, with a tentative D call TRBD1 (6 bases). Looked up from germline, CDR1 is PRHDT and CDR2 is FYEKMQ (reference sequence). Trimming took off 6 bases at V and 0 bases at J, with 11 bases between the two ends. CDR3 length equals 14 residues. The CDR3 loop is CASSDRIMNTEAFF. DNA of the CDR3: TGTGCCAGCAGTGACAGGATTATGAACACTGAAGCTTTCTTT.

The V and J genes are TRBV29-1 and TRBJ1-1; 8 nucleotides match TRBD1. Trimming at V came to 6 bases and at J to 3 bases, leaving 9 bases not matched to a gene. CDR3 length: 14 amino acids. Germline V gene data show CDR1 as SQVTM and CDR2 as ANQGSEA. This CDR3 reads CSVSQGAGDTEAFF. DNA for the CDR3: TGCAGCGTATCTCAGGGGGCAGGGGACACTGAAGCTTTCTTT.

The chain links TRBV9 to TRBJ2-1, with D perhaps being TRBD1 or TRBD2 (5 bases each). This CDR3 spans 15 amino acids. CDR1 is SGDLS, CDR2 YYNGEE, per germline. Trimming shortened V by 4 bases and J by 2 bases, and 13 bases separated the two germline ends. The CDR3 nucleotides are TGTGCCAGCAGCACAAGGCAGGGACCCTACAATGAGCAGTTCTTC. This translates into CASSTRQGPYNEQFF.

The CDR3 loop reads CASRQGADTQYF. CDR3 DNA sequence: TGTGCCAGCAGGCAGGGGGCAGATACGCAGTATTTT. The rearrangement links TRBV6-2 or TRBV6-3 to TRBJ2-3; 7 nucleotides align to TRBD1. Per the germline V gene, CDR1 is MNHEY and CDR2 is SVGEGT. The CDR3 is 12 amino acids. V shed 6 bases, J shed 4 bases, and the junction held 1 base outside the gene matches.

This clonotype was seen more than once but under ten times. This chain connects TRBV19 to TRBJ1-2, with unresolved D. V dropped 3 bases and J dropped 8 bases, with 13 bases sitting between them. The germline V gene encodes CDR1 LNHDA and CDR2 SQIVND (reference sequence). The CDR3 runs 13 residues. The CDR3 sequence: CASSIGPYRGYTF. The CDR3 DNA reads TGTGCCAGTAGTATCGGGCCATATCGGGGCTACACCTTC.